This T cell receptor beta chain was observed in a study of cytomegalovirus exposure and HLA in healthy donors. The CDR3 loop spans 16 amino acids. Germline V gene sequence: CDR1 KGHSH, CDR2 LQKENI. V was shortened by 0 bases and J by 2 bases, with 11 bases between the two germline ends. Assay: immunoSEQ multiplex PCR; the TCRdb copy retains only in-frame clones and omits some. The data contain over 200,000 clones, 80% to 90% of them singletons. This clonotype was sampled from a woman aged 18 to 35 in good health and CMV-seronegative. The rearrangement uses TRBV18 and TRBJ1-3; perhaps TRBD1 as D (6 bases). Input material: PBMCs. CDR3 sequence: CASSPPGAGAGNTIYF. The DNA for the CDR3 is TGTGCCAGCTCACCACCGGGCGCAGGGGCTGGAAACACCATATATTTT.